This T cell receptor beta chain was found in a study of beta chain features in type 1 diabetes. The authors took one heparinised blood draw, averaging approximately 120 mL, from each donor. Central memory, naive, regulatory and stem cell-like memory CD4+ cells were sorted by CD45RO/CCR7/CD25/CD127/CD95/CD27. General study findings and limits: There was a moderate but significant shortening of TCRB CDR3s in all four CD4+ subsets of Type 1 diabetes patients. Within patients, naive, central memory and Treg TCRB repertoires seemed more similar than within healthy donors.

Isolated RNA was reverse transcribed in full, so expressed TCRB transcripts were sequenced. Clones were read by immunoSEQ multiplex PCR, and TCRdb kept only the in-frame ones, dropping some. The sample gives around 360,000 clones, about 12% of which show up once; about 0.01% is in the top ten. Regarding this clone: Its specificity is not known.

This CDR3 spans 12 amino acids. Germline V lookup: CDR1 SGHTA, CDR2 FQGNSA. Trimming took 1 base from V and 7 from J, leaving 5 bases between them. Material for sequencing was naive CD4+ T cells from blood. V usage is TRBV7-2 and J usage is TRBJ1-5; no clear D gene. The TCR was taken from a woman aged 18-30 years with type 1 diabetes. CDR3 residues: CASSLEHQPQHF. In DNA form, the CDR3 reads TGTGCCAGCAGCTTAGAGCACCAGCCCCAGCATTTT.